This TCR beta chain was observed in a study of T-cell reconstitution after alpha-beta-depleted transplantation in children. From germline, CDR1 is MNHEY and CDR2 SMNVEV (reference sequence). The V gene end was trimmed by 7 bases and the J gene end by 4 bases; junction bases not matched to a gene: 13. The CDR3 totals 16 residues. This clonotype was seen more than once but under ten times. Unique molecular identifiers were incorporated during preparation of the TCRbeta library. TCRdb reanalysed the PCR reads using MiXCR and keeps one entry per CDR3 protein. The profile covers 330,000 or so distinct CDR3 sequences, with under 13% appearing a single time and 2% to 3% taken by the ten largest.

This chain joins TRBV27 and TRBJ2-1; 7 bases fit TRBD2. Source: PBMCs from the stem cell graft donor, taken from the stem cell graft. The source is a human donor who donated a stem cell graft to a child with acute lymphoblastic leukemia. The DNA of the CDR3 is TGTGCCAGCACCACCGAGTGGGGGGGAGGGTACAATGAGCAGTTCTTC. Protein product: CASTTEWGGGYNEQFF.